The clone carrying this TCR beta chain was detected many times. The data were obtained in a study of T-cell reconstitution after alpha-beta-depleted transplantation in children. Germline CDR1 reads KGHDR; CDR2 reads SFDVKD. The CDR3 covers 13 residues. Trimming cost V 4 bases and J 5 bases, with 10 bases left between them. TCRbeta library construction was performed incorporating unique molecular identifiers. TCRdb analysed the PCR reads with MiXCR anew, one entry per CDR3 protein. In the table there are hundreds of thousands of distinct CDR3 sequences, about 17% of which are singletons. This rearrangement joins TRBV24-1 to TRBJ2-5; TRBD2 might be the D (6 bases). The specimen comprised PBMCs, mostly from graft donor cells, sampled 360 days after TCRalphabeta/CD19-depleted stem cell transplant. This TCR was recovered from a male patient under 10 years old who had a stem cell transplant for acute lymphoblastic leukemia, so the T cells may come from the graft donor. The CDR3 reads CATSELGRETQYF. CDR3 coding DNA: TGTGCCACCAGTGAATTGGGGAGGGAGACCCAGTACTTC.